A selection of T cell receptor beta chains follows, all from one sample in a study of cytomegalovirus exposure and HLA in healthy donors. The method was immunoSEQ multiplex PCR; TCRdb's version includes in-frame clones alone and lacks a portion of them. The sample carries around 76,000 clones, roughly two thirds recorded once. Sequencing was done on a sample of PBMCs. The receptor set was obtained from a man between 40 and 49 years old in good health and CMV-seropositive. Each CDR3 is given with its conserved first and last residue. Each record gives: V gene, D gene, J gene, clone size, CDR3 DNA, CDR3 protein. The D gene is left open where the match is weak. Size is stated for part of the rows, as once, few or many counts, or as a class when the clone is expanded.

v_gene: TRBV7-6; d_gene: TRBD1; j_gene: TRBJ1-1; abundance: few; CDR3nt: TGTGCCAGCAGCCTAGCGGGGACAGGGGACACTGAAGCTTTCTTT; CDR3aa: CASSLAGTGDTEAFF
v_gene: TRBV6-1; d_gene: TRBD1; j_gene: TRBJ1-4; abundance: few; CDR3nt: TGTGCCAGCAGGCGGACAGGGGTTAATGAAAAACTGTTTTTT; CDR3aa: CASRRTGVNEKLFF
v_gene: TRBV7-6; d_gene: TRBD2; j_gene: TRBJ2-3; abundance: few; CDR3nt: TGTGCCAGCAGCTCCCTAGCGGGAGGAAGGAGGCCCACAGATACGCAGTATTTT; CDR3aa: CASSSLAGGRRPTDTQYF
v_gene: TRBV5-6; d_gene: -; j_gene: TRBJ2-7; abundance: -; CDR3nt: TGTGCCAGCAGCGTCGTGGGGACAATGAGCTCCTACGAGCAGTACTTC; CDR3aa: CASSVVGTMSSYEQYF
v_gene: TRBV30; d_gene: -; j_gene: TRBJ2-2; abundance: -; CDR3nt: TGTGCCTGGAGTTTAACAGGACCCGGGGAGCTGTTTTTT; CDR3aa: CAWSLTGPGELFF
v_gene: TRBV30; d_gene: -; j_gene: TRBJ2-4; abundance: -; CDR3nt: TGTGCCTGGATGGAGGGGTTAGCCAAAAACATTCAGTACTTC; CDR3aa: CAWMEGLAKNIQYF
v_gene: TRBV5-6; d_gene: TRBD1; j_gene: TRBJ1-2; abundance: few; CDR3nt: TGTGCCAGCAGCTTAACGGGACAGGGGGCTAGGGGCTACACCTTC; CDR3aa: CASSLTGQGARGYTF
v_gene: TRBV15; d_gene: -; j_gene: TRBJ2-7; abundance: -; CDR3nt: TGTGCCACCAGCAGAGGTTTGGACAGCCAGTACTTC; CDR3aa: CATSRGLDSQYF
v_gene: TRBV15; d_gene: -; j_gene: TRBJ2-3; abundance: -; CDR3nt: TGTGCCACCAGCAGGGGACTTCGCACAGATACGCAGTATTTT; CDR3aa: CATSRGLRTDTQYF
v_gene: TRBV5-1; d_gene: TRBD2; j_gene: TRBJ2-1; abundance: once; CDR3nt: TGCGCCAGCAGCCGCGGGGGACCCTCCTACAATGAGCAGTTCTTC; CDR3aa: CASSRGGPSYNEQFF
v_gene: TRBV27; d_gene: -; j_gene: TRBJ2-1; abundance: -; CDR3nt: TGTGCCAGCAGTTTCGCCCGGACACCAGGGAATGAGCAGTTCTTC; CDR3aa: CASSFARTPGNEQFF
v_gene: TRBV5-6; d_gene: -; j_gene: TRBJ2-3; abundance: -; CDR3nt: TGTGCCAGCAGCTTGGTTTCGGGGTCTGATACGCAGTATTTT; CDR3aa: CASSLVSGSDTQYF
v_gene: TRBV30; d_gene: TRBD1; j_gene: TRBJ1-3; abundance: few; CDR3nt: TGTGCCTGGACTAGTGGGGACAGGGTTGGAAACACCATATATTTT; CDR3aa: CAWTSGDRVGNTIYF
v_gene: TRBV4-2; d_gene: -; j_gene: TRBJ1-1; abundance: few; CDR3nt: TGTGCCAGCAGCCAGGTCGCGGGGGACACTGAAGCTTTCTTT; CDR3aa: CASSQVAGDTEAFF
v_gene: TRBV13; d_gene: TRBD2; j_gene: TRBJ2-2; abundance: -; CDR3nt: TGTGCCAGCAGCTTAAGAACTAGCGGGGGTACCCAGCTGTTTTTT; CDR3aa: CASSLRTSGGTQLFF
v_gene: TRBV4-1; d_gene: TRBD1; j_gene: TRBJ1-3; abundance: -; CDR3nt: TGCGCCAGCAGCCAAGCCGGACAGGTCTCCACCATATATTTT; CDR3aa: CASSQAGQVSTIYF
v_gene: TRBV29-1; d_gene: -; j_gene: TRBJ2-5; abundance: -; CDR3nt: TGCAGCGTTGAACTAGTCGGGAAGAAACAAGAGACCCAGTACTTC; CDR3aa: CSVELVGKKQETQYF